This is a list of T cell receptor beta chains from one sample in a study of cytomegalovirus exposure and HLA in healthy donors. The assay was immunoSEQ multiplex PCR, and TCRdb's table has in-frame clones only and misses some. The repertoire consists of around 120,000 clones, with roughly 72% occurring once and the leading ten covering around 10%. Sequencing input: PBMCs. These receptors came from a woman in her forties or fifties in good health and CMV-seropositive. Both conserved end residues are part of each CDR3. A D gene is named only where the DNA matches it firmly. Size is stated for part of the rows, as once, few or many counts, or as a class when the clone is expanded.

TRBJ2-7	-	TRBV2	TRBD1	CASSRDRGEQYF	TGTGCCAGCAGTCGGGACAGGGGCGAGCAGTACTTC
TRBJ1-2	once	TRBV14	TRBD1	CASSQLDRGLVGYTF	TGTGCCAGCAGCCAATTGGACAGGGGGCTAGTCGGCTACACCTTC
TRBJ1-6	-	TRBV30	-	CACNIRDKNSPLHF	TGTGCCTGCAACATCCGGGACAAGAATTCACCCCTCCACTTT
TRBJ1-1	-	TRBV5-5	-	CASSTGPTGGAFF	TGTGCCAGCAGCACGGGCCCGACGGGGGGCGCTTTCTTT
TRBJ2-7	few	TRBV5-6	-	CASSLGLDVYEQYF	TGTGCCAGCAGCTTGGGACTAGATGTCTACGAGCAGTACTTC
TRBJ2-1	-	TRBV5-1	TRBD2	CASSPEASGLSSYNEQFF	TGCGCCAGCAGCCCTGAGGCTAGCGGCCTGAGCTCCTACAATGAGCAGTTCTTC
TRBJ2-7	-	TRBV29-1	-	CSVGPPTPGYEQYF	TGCAGCGTTGGCCCCCCTACCCCCGGGTACGAGCAGTACTTC
TRBJ2-4	-	TRBV28	-	CASSYPTRQVGLAKNIQYF	TGTGCCAGCAGCTATCCTACACGACAGGTAGGACTAGCCAAAAACATTCAGTACTTC
TRBJ2-7	-	TRBV18	-	CASSPDVAQYF	TGTGCCAGCTCACCCGACGTAGCGCAGTACTTC
TRBJ1-4	-	TRBV15	TRBD1	CATSRPGDRANEKLFF	TGTGCCACCAGCAGACCCGGGGACAGGGCAAATGAAAAACTGTTTTTT
TRBJ1-1	-	TRBV7-9	-	CASSLEGDTEAFF	TGTGCCAGCAGCTTAGAGGGGGACACTGAAGCTTTCTTT
TRBJ2-2	-	TRBV9	TRBD2	CASSGAPSGRLTGELFF	TGTGCCAGCAGCGGGGCTCCTAGCGGGAGACTCACCGGGGAGCTGTTTTTT
TRBJ1-5	-	TRBV27	-	CASSLYSSGSNQPQHF	TGTGCCAGCAGTTTATATTCTTCGGGGAGTAATCAGCCCCAGCATTTT
TRBJ1-2	-	TRBV28	-	CASSFWAESYGYTF	TGTGCCAGCAGTTTTTGGGCAGAATCTTATGGCTACACCTTC
TRBJ2-2	once	TRBV27	-	CASWRSANTGELFF	TGTGCCAGCTGGCGGTCAGCGAACACCGGGGAGCTGTTTTTT
TRBJ2-1	-	TRBV18	-	CASRGLRGNEQFF	TGTGCCAGCAGGGGGCTGCGGGGCAATGAGCAGTTCTTC
TRBJ2-2	-	TRBV14	-	CASSQEYFRELFF	TGTGCCAGCAGCCAAGAATACTTCCGGGAGCTGTTTTTT
TRBJ1-1	-	TRBV7-2	TRBD1	CASTDPGQTSNTEAFF	TGTGCCAGCACCGACCCGGGACAGACCTCGAACACTGAAGCTTTCTTT
TRBJ2-1	-	TRBV18	-	CASSPGAAYNNEQFF	TGTGCCAGCTCACCAGGGGCGGCCTATAACAATGAGCAGTTCTTC
TRBJ2-1	-	TRBV13	-	CASSLGRGTYNEQFF	TGTGCCAGCAGCTTAGGCCGGGGGACCTACAATGAGCAGTTCTTC
TRBJ1-2	-	TRBV4-1	TRBD1	CASSQDRGSSSYGYTF	TGCGCCAGCAGCCAGGACAGGGGTTCCAGCTCATATGGCTACACCTTC
TRBJ1-2	-	TRBV11-2	-	CASSSETDGYTF	TGTGCCAGCAGCTCGGAGACGGATGGCTACACCTTC